This entry lists 25 T cell receptor beta chains sequenced from one sample in a study of shared T cell receptors in the human thymus. Assay: immunoSEQ multiplex PCR; the TCRdb copy retains only in-frame clones and omits some. The sample has 600,000 to 900,000 clones; around 85% are singletons. The same data also contributed to another study, on human thymus T cells.

The specimen was thymocytes. These receptors were obtained from a girl under three years old with a congenital heart defect.

The CDR3 nucleotides read TGTGCCAGCAGCCTACCCCGTCATGGCTACACCTTC. Translation gives CASSLPRHGYTF. The chain couples TRBV9 to TRBJ1-2; D is uncertain. V was cut by 4 bases and J by 6 bases, with 10 bases left in between. The V gene's germline CDR1 is SGDLS and CDR2 YYNGEE. This CDR3 is built from 12 residues.

The rearrangement links TRBV7-8 to TRBJ1-2; TRBD1 matches at 12 bases. V lost 5 bases, J lost 2 bases, and 15 bases stayed unmatched. This CDR3 region has 19 residues. The germline V gene encodes CDR1 SGHVS and CDR2 FQNEAQ. DNA of the CDR3: TGTGCCAGCAGCCCAAGCCGCTTCGGGACAGGGGGCGAGAACTATGGCTACACCTTC. Protein product: CASSPSRFGTGGENYGYTF.

The chain recombines TRBV5-1 with TRBJ2-5; the D gene is possibly TRBD2 (5 bases). CDR1 is SGHRS and CDR2 is YFSETQ in the germline V gene. The CDR3 has 13 amino acids. Trimming cost V 2 bases and J 5 bases, with 10 bases left between them. CDR3 amino acids: CASSFTGFETQYF. CDR3 bases: TGCGCCAGCAGCTTCACGGGGTTCGAGACCCAGTACTTC.

The V call is TRBV11-2, the J call TRBJ1-1, with a possible D match to TRBD1 (5 bases). CDR3 size: 13 residues. CDR1 and CDR2 (germline): SGHAT, FQNNGV. V was shortened by 6 bases and J by 3 bases, with 11 bases between the two germline ends. CDR3 amino acids: CASSWGSDTEAFF. The CDR3 DNA sequence: TGTGCCAGCAGTTGGGGCTCGGACACTGAAGCTTTCTTT.

This chain links TRBV19 with TRBJ1-1; D gene ambiguous. Germline CDR1 and CDR2: LNHDA and SQIVND (reference sequence). The CDR3 runs to 14 residues. V was cut by 0 bases and J by 5 bases, with 10 bases left in between. CDR3 nucleotides: TGTGCCAGTAGTATAGACAGGCGTGGGACTGAAGCTTTCTTT. Residues: CASSIDRRGTEAFF.

This clone appeared a single time. Other DNA sequences in this sample translate to the same CDR3. The rearrangement joins TRBV25-1 to TRBJ1-6; TRBD1 matches 7 bases. This CDR3 has 15 amino acids. The V gene's germline CDR1 is MGHDK and CDR2 SYGVNS. The ends lost 3 bases at V and 3 bases at J; junction bases unmatched: 2. The DNA of the CDR3 is TGTGCCAGCAGTGATAGGGACAGCTATAATTCACCCCTCCACTTT. Its translation: CASSDRDSYNSPLHF.

The J gene is TRBJ1-2, the V gene TRBV28, with TRBD1 as a possible D gene (6 bases). Germline-derived CDR1 and CDR2 are MDHEN and SYDVKM. The CDR3 is 19 residues long. The V end was cut by 3 bases, the J end by 3 bases, with 26 bases between. The CDR3 DNA reads TGTGCCAGCAGTTTCCCCGGGGGGGGCTCCATTCTTGGGGACTATGGCTACACCTTC. It encodes CASSFPGGGSILGDYGYTF.

The gene calls are TRBV27 and TRBJ1-1; no clear D. The CDR3 extends over 19 amino acids. Trimming left V 7 bases short and J 4 bases short, with 31 bases between. The germline CDR1 and CDR2 sequences are MNHEY and SMNVEV (reference sequence). The CDR3 nucleotides are TGTGCCAGCATCGTTCCACGTCGACGGCCCTTTGGGCTGGGCACTGAAGCTTTCTTT. It translates to CASIVPRRRPFGLGTEAFF.

Here the CDR3 reads CAIRAMGQGLQTNYGYTF. The CDR3 DNA follows: TGTGCCATCAGGGCAATGGGACAGGGGCTTCAGACTAACTATGGCTACACCTTC. The chain uses TRBV10-3 and TRBJ1-2, with 10 nucleotides matching TRBD1. Germline CDR1 reads ENHRY; CDR2 reads SYGVKD. The CDR3 has 18 amino acids. V shed 6 bases and J 0 bases; nucleotides not matched to a gene: 13.

Only a few counts were recorded for this clone. J is TRBJ1-6 and V is TRBV4-3, with unresolved D. Germline loops: CDR1 LGHNA, CDR2 YSLEER. This CDR3 is built from 14 residues. The V and J ends lost 3 bases and 10 bases respectively, with 13 bases between them. The CDR3 sequence: CASSQSKGGSPLHF. The CDR3 bases are TGCGCCAGCAGCCAGTCTAAGGGAGGCTCACCCCTCCACTTT.

The rearrangement links TRBV5-6 to TRBJ2-7, with D maybe TRBD2 (5 bases). CDR3 length: 13 amino acids. The germline V gene encodes CDR1 SGHDT and CDR2 YYEEEE. V lost 5 bases and J 2 bases, leaving 11 bases between the germline ends. The DNA for the CDR3 is TGTGCCAGCAGGGTTGGAGGCACCTACGAGCAGTACTTC. Translation: CASRVGGTYEQYF.

The chain joins TRBV7-2 to TRBJ2-5, with D perhaps matching TRBD1 (5 bases). This CDR3 contains 13 residues. V was pared by 6 bases and J by 6 bases, with 14 bases between. Germline-derived CDR1 and CDR2 are SGHTA and FQGNSA. CDR3 in amino acids: CASSTNKGKTQYF. CDR3 sequence (DNA): TGTGCCAGCAGTACTAATAAGGGGAAGACCCAGTACTTC.

The V gene is TRBV7-7, the J gene TRBJ2-1; 10 bases are a match to TRBD1. The CDR3 has 15 amino acids. The trim removed 5 bases at V and 6 bases at J, leaving 7 bases unmatched. Per the germline V gene, CDR1 is SSHAT and CDR2 is FNYEAQ (reference sequence). This CDR3 is CASSPGGTGVNEQFF. The CDR3 nucleotides are TGTGCCAGCAGCCCAGGTGGGACAGGGGTCAATGAGCAGTTCTTC.

This clone was picked up a small number of times. The chain recombines TRBV7-8 with TRBJ1-3; D is possibly TRBD1 (6 bases). Trimming removed 1 base from V and 0 bases from J, with 13 bases in between. Germline V gene data show CDR1 as SGHVS and CDR2 as FQNEAQ. The CDR3 has 17 amino acids. The CDR3 DNA follows: TGTGCCAGCAGCTTAGTACAGGGCACCAACTCTGGAAACACCATATATTTT. It translates to CASSLVQGTNSGNTIYF.

The rearrangement links TRBV6-1 to TRBJ1-1, with unresolved D. CDR1 and CDR2 (germline): MNHNS, SASEGT. Deletions cut 8 bases from V and 1 base from J, with 11 bases between. The CDR3 runs to 13 residues. The chain's CDR3 is CASGLAQNTEAFF. Here the CDR3 DNA reads TGTGCCAGCGGGTTAGCCCAGAACACTGAAGCTTTCTTT.

V usage is TRBV6-1 and J usage is TRBJ2-1, with TRBD2 identical over 9 bases. With 2 bases clipped from V and 0 bases from J, the junction kept 2 bases outside the gene matches. The germline V gene encodes CDR1 MNHNS and CDR2 SASEGT. The CDR3 sequence is 16 residues long. The CDR3 spells CASSETAGGSYNEQFF. The CDR3 bases are TGTGCCAGCAGTGAAACAGCGGGGGGCTCCTACAATGAGCAGTTCTTC.

This sequence joins TRBV7-2 and TRBJ2-3; maybe TRBD1 (6 bases). V was shortened by 5 bases and J by 2 bases, with 14 bases between the two germline ends. The CDR3 is 15 amino acids. CDR1 and CDR2 (germline): SGHTA, FQGNSA. Written as DNA, the CDR3 is TGTGCCAGCAGCGCCGGGACACACTCCACAGATACGCAGTATTTT. Protein: CASSAGTHSTDTQYF.

The chain couples TRBV6-1 to TRBJ1-1; possible D gene TRBD1, 5 bases. Trimming removed 4 bases from V and 5 bases from J, with 11 bases in between. Germline V lookup: CDR1 MNHNS, CDR2 SASEGT. CDR3 length: 13 amino acids. As DNA, the CDR3 is TGTGCCAGCAGTGTGGTGACAGTAACTGAAGCTTTCTTT. This encodes CASSVVTVTEAFF.

The rearrangement links TRBV18 to TRBJ1-2, with D possibly matching TRBD1 (6 bases). Trimming took off 6 bases at V and 2 bases at J, with 25 bases between the two ends. CDR1 KGHSH and CDR2 LQKENI come from the germline V gene. The CDR3 has 18 amino acids. The CDR3: CASSPRRPAGALNYGYTF. For the CDR3, the DNA is TGTGCCAGCTCGCCTCGTCGGCCGGCGGGGGCACTGAACTATGGCTACACCTTC.

The chain is built from TRBV30 and TRBJ2-3, with D possibly TRBD1 on 6 matching bases. V lost 2 bases, J lost 1 base, and 19 bases lay in between. The CDR3 has 17 amino acids. Germline loops: CDR1 GTSNPN, CDR2 SVGIG (reference sequence). The CDR3 coding sequence is TGTGCCTGGAGTCCCCGGGACACTCCAAACCGCACAGATACGCAGTATTTT. This codes for CAWSPRDTPNRTDTQYF.

The chain couples TRBV11-2 to TRBJ2-1; D gene unclear. Germline V gives CDR1 SGHAT, CDR2 FQNNGV. The V end lost 4 bases, the J end lost 4 bases, and 5 bases lay between the germline ends. This CDR3 region has 12 residues. CDR3 protein: CASSSNYNEQFF. DNA of the CDR3: TGTGCCAGCAGCTCCAATTACAATGAGCAGTTCTTC.

This clone came up once. The genes are TRBV6-5 and TRBJ1-2; perhaps TRBD1 as D (5 bases). Germline V lookup: CDR1 MNHEY, CDR2 SVGAGI. The V end lost 0 bases, the J end lost 11 bases, and 22 bases lay between the germline ends. There are 16 residues in the CDR3. CDR3 bases: TGTGCCAGCAGTTACTCTTGGGGTGGAGGGACGGACGATTACACCTTC. It translates to CASSYSWGGGTDDYTF.

The chain couples TRBV18 to TRBJ2-1; TRBD2 might be the D (5 bases). Germline CDR1 is KGHSH and CDR2 is LQKENI. V lost 3 bases and J 3 bases, leaving 21 bases between the germline ends. The CDR3 runs to 18 residues. Here the CDR3 DNA reads TGTGCCAGCTCACCGCTTAGGTCCAGGACTTCACACTACAATGAGCAGTTCTTC. It encodes CASSPLRSRTSHYNEQFF.

The gene calls are TRBV9 and TRBJ2-7; D is undetermined. The V gene lost 4 bases and the J gene lost 6 bases, with 20 bases spanning the gap. In germline, CDR1 is SGDLS, CDR2 YYNGEE. The CDR3 is 15 residues long. For the CDR3, the DNA is TGTGCCAGCAGCCCACTCGACTCCCCCCATTGCGAGCAGTACTTC. Amino acids: CASSPLDSPHCEQYF.

This clone was picked up a small number of times. The chain links TRBV6-5 to TRBJ1-3; D possibly corresponds to TRBD1 (6 bases). The CDR3 extends over 16 amino acids. Germline loops: CDR1 MNHEY, CDR2 SVGAGI. Trimming took off 2 bases at V and 9 bases at J, with 20 bases between the two ends. The CDR3 reads CASSYTYREGVGTIYF. CDR3 sequence (DNA): TGTGCCAGCAGTTACACCTACAGGGAGGGGGTCGGCACCATATATTTT.